This T cell receptor (beta chain) was retrieved from a study of blood T cell repertoires in COVID-19. Germline V lookup: CDR1 MGHRA, CDR2 YSYEKL. With 0 bases clipped from V and 2 bases from J, the junction kept 6 bases outside the gene matches. CDR3 length: 17 residues. This table comes from immunoSEQ multiplex PCR, and its TCRdb copy is limited to in-frame clones, with some not included. The sample includes some 100,000 clones, 80% to 90% of them seen just once. What was sequenced was peripheral blood. This sequence joins TRBV4-1 and TRBJ2-2, with TRBD2 identical over 7 bases. This sequence originates from a man between 65 and 80 years old who had recovered from COVID-19. The CDR3, as DNA: TGCGCCAGCAGCCAAGATCGCGGGGGAGCTAACACCGGGGAGCTGTTTTTT. Protein sequence: CASSQDRGGANTGELFF.